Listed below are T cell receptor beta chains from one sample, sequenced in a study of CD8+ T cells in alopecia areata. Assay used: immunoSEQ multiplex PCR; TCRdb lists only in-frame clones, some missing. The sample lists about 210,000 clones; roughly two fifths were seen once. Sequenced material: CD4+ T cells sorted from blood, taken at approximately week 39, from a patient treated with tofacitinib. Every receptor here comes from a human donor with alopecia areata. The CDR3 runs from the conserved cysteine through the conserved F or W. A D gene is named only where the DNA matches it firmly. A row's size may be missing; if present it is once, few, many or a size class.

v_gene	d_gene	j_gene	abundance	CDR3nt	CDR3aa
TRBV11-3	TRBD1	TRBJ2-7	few	TGTGCCAGCAGCTCCCGGACAGGGAGCTCCTACGAGCAGTACTTC	CASSSRTGSSYEQYF
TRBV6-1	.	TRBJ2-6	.	TGTGCCAGCACCTCGAACTCTGGGGCCAACGTCCTGACTTTC	CASTSNSGANVLTF
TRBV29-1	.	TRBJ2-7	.	TGCAGCGTTGTGGGCGGTGCCTACGAGCAGTACTTC	CSVVGGAYEQYF
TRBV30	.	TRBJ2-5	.	TGTGCCTCCGGGGGGCCGGAGACCCAGTACTTC	CASGGPETQYF
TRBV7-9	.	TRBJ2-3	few	TGTGCCAGCCAACCAGATCTCTGGCATACGCAGTATTTT	CASQPDLWHTQYF
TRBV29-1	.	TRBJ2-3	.	TGCAGCGACACAACTAGCACGGATACGCAGTATTTT	CSDTTSTDTQYF
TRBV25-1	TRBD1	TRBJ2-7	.	TGTGCCAGCAGTGGGCCCGGGGACAGGGCTCGCGAGCAGTACTTC	CASSGPGDRAREQYF
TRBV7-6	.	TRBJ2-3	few	TGTGCCAGCAGCTTAGTAGGGCGCACAGATACGCAGTATTTT	CASSLVGRTDTQYF
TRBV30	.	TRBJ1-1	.	TGTGCCTCAGGGACACGGGTGAACACTGAAGCTTTCTTT	CASGTRVNTEAFF
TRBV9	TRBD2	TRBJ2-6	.	TGTGCCAGCAGCGTAGTAGGGGCAGGACTAGCGGGAGAGTTTGGGGCCAACGTCCTGACTTTC	CASSVVGAGLAGEFGANVLTF
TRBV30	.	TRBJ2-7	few	TGTGCCTGGGACCGGACGGAATTACCCTCCTACGAGCAGTACTTC	CAWDRTELPSYEQYF
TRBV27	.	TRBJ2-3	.	TGTGCCAGCAGTTTATCGCCCGGTAGGGGGGATACGCAGTATTTT	CASSLSPGRGDTQYF
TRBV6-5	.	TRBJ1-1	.	TGTGCCAGCAGTTACACTCCGGGGTCTGAAGCTTTCTTT	CASSYTPGSEAFF
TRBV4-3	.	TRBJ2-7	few	TGCGCCAGCAGCCAAGCCCGGGGGTTCTACGAGCAGTACTTC	CASSQARGFYEQYF
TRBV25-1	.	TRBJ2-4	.	TGTGCCAGCAGTGAATATGCAGGGCGAATAAACATTCAGTACTTC	CASSEYAGRINIQYF
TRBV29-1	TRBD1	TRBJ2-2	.	TGCAGCGCCACAAAGACAGGGGGGTACTCCGGGGAGCTGTTTTTT	CSATKTGGYSGELFF
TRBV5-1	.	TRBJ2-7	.	TGCGCCAGCAGCTTAGCCGGGACCTACGAGCAGTACTTC	CASSLAGTYEQYF
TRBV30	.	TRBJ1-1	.	TGTGCCTGGAGTCCCCGGGGTCCCAAAGCTTTCTTT	CAWSPRGPKAFF
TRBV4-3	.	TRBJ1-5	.	TGCGCCAGCAGCCTGACAGATAATAGCAATCAGCCCCAGCATTTT	CASSLTDNSNQPQHF
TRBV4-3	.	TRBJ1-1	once	TGCGCCAGCAGCCAAGATCCATCGACTGAAGCTTTCTTT	CASSQDPSTEAFF
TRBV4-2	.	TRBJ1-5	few	TGTGCCAGCAGCCGCCAGTACGGGGGGGGAAGCAATCAGCCCCAGCATTTT	CASSRQYGGGSNQPQHF
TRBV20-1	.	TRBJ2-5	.	TGCAGTGCTAGAGTCTCAGAGACCCAGTACTTC	CSARVSETQYF
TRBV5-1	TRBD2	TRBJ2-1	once	TGCGCCAGCGCTGCGGGAGCAATCTACAATGAGCAGTTCTTC	CASAAGAIYNEQFF
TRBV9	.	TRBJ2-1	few	TGTGCCAGCAGCGTAGAGGTTGAGCAGTTCTTC	CASSVEVEQFF
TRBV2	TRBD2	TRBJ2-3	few	TGTGCCAGCAGTAGACTAGCGGGAGGGCCAGGGGATACGCAGTATTTT	CASSRLAGGPGDTQYF
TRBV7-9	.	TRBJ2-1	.	TGTGCCAGCAGCCACCCCATAAGCGTACATGAGCAGTTCTTC	CASSHPISVHEQFF
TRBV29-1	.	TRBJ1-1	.	TGCAGCGTTGAATCCGGCCCTGAAGCTTTCTTT	CSVESGPEAFF
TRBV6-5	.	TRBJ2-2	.	TGTGCCAGCCTGAGACACTGGAATACCGGGGAGCTGTTTTTT	CASLRHWNTGELFF
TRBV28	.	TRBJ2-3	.	TGTGCCAGCAGTCCATCCCACACAGATACGCAGTATTTT	CASSPSHTDTQYF
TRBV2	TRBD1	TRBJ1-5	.	TGTGCCAGCAGTCGCGGGACAGGGTTTAGTCAGCCCCAGCATTTT	CASSRGTGFSQPQHF
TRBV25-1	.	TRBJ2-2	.	TGTGCCAGCAGCCACCCCTCTACAGCCTCCGGGGAGCTGTTTTTT	CASSHPSTASGELFF
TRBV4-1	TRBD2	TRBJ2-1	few	TGCGCCAGCAGCCACCCGGGGGGGAATGAGCAGTTCTTC	CASSHPGGNEQFF
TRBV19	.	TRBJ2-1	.	TGTGCCAGTATCTTCAGGTTCCCGTTGGTGGGGACCTACAATGAGCAGTTCTTC	CASIFRFPLVGTYNEQFF
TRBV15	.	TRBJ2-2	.	TGTGCCACCAGCAGAGATCAGCGGACATATAACACCGGGGAGCTGTTTTTT	CATSRDQRTYNTGELFF
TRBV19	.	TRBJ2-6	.	TGTGCCAGCCTAAAGCAGGGACATTCTACTGGGGCCAACGTCCTGACTTTC	CASLKQGHSTGANVLTF
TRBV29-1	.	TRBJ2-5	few	TGCAGCGTTGAAGTTGCGAAAGAGACCCAGTACTTC	CSVEVAKETQYF
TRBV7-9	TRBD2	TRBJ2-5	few	TGTGCCGGGTCGTGGGCGGGAGTCGAGACCCAGTACTTC	CAGSWAGVETQYF
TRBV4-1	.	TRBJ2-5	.	TGCGCCAGCAGCCAAGATGGGGTCGCTCAGACCCAGTACTTC	CASSQDGVAQTQYF
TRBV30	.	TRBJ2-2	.	TGTGCCTGGACGGGGGCCACCGGGGAGCTGTTTTTT	CAWTGATGELFF
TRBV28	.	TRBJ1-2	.	TGTGCCAGCAGTCCCCCTCGGGGGTATGGCTACACCTTC	CASSPPRGYGYTF
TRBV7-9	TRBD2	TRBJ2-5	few	TGTGCCAGCAGTCAAAGCGGGAGGGCAGAGACCCAGTACTTC	CASSQSGRAETQYF
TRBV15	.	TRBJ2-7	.	TGTGCCACCAGCAGAGATTTAGCGCGAGGGGTCGAGCAGTACTTC	CATSRDLARGVEQYF
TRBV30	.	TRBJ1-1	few	TGTGCCTGGAGTGTACCTACCCAGGGGAGGATTATGACTTTCTTT	CAWSVPTQGRIMTFF
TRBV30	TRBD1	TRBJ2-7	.	TGTGCCTGGAGTTCCAAAAACACAGGGGCTGAAGAGCAGTACTTC	CAWSSKNTGAEEQYF
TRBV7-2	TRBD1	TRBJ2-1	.	TGTGCCAGCAGCTGGGACAGGGCCAACTACAATGAGCAGTTCTTC	CASSWDRANYNEQFF
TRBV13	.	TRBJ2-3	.	TGTGCCAGCAGCCCCCGAGGGAGCGCAGATACGCAGTATTTT	CASSPRGSADTQYF
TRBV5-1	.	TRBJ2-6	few	TGCGCCAGCAGTCAAGTAGAAGGGAGATCCGGGGCCAACGTCCTGACTTTC	CASSQVEGRSGANVLTF
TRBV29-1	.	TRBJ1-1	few	TGCAGCGCCGGACAGATGAACACTGAAGCTTTCTTT	CSAGQMNTEAFF
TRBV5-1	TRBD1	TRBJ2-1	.	TGCGCCAGCAGCTTGGCGGGACAGGGATCCAATGAGCAGTTCTTC	CASSLAGQGSNEQFF
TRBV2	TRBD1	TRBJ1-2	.	TGTGCCAGCAGTGAGAGACAGGGGGCTTTTGGCTACACCTTC	CASSERQGAFGYTF
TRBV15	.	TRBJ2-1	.	TGTGCCACCAGCATACCCGGCGGACAACTACAGTTCTTC	CATSIPGGQLQFF
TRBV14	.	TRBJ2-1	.	TGTGCCAGCAGTACCTTACGTAGCGGCTATTACAATGAGCAGTTCTTC	CASSTLRSGYYNEQFF
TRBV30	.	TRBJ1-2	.	TGTGCCTGGAGTGTGATCGGTGGGCTCTATGGCTACACCTTC	CAWSVIGGLYGYTF
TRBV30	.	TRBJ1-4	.	TGTGCCTGGAGTGGAGGGGAAAAACTGTTTTTT	CAWSGGEKLFF
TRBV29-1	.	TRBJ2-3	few	TGCAGCGTTGGGCAGGGTGGCGGAGATACGCAGTATTTT	CSVGQGGGDTQYF
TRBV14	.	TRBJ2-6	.	TGTGCCAGCAGCCTTAGGACTGGGGCCAACGTCCTGACTTTC	CASSLRTGANVLTF
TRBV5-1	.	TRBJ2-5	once	TGCGCCAGCAGCTTATACCAAGAGACCCAGTACTTC	CASSLYQETQYF
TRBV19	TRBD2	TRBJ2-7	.	TGTGCCAGTAGCGTCGGGGGGGGTAACGAGCAGTACTTC	CASSVGGGNEQYF
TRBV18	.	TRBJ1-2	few	TGTGCCAGCTCACCACCTTCGGGGGTCTCCTATGGCTACACCTTC	CASSPPSGVSYGYTF